The source of this T cell receptor (beta chain) is a study of cytomegalovirus exposure and HLA in healthy donors. Study-wide results and caveats: An observed cluster of highly shared sequence variants was recorded as a likely sequencing artifact. By HLA locus, TCR association rates varied in a later analysis, with DRB1 showing the most and HLA-C the fewest. Fewer N-insertions than the 666-donor mean were reportedly shown by an Asian-associated ancestry cluster in a later analysis. Roughly even sequencing depth across donors was the assumption behind the presence/absence analyses.

Germline values: CDR1 SGHAT, CDR2 FQNNGV. The CDR3 contains 16 residues. The V and J ends lost 4 bases and 7 bases, in that order; junction bases with no gene match: 12. On this clone: Its antigen is still unknown.

PCR employed 60 Vbeta and 13 Jbeta primers. TCRdb's copy holds only in-frame clones and misses some; the assay was immunoSEQ multiplex PCR. The sample gives some 150,000 clones, 75% to 80% of which show up once; around 1.5% is in the top ten. Specimen: PBMCs. The sequence was collected from a female donor in good health and CMV-seronegative. This chain connects TRBV11-2 to TRBJ1-5, with 8 bases fitting TRBD1. The CDR3 bases are TGTGCCAGCAGCTCGCACAGAGACAGGGGAGGACAGCCCCAGCATTTT. Translating it yields CASSSHRDRGGQPQHF.